This TCR beta chain was sequenced for a study of blood T cells in healthy people across ages. Trimming shortened V by 3 bases and J by 3 bases, and 17 bases separated the two germline ends. CDR1 and CDR2 (germline): SGHTA, FQGNSA. The CDR3 covers 16 residues. Alongside a J-beta primer mix, a sample-barcoded 5' primer served in a second PCR lasting roughly 7 to 12 cycles. The authors tagged each cDNA molecule using a template-switch adaptor with 12 random nucleotides. A single record per CDR3 protein comes from TCRdb applying MiXCR to the 5' RACE reads. The sample has some 930,000 distinct CDR3 sequences; about 27% are singletons. These data also featured in a second study, about T cells of mothers and their children.

The sequenced sample was blood. This receptor was obtained from a woman aged 40 to 55 in good health. This rearrangement joins TRBV7-2 to TRBJ2-5, with D perhaps matching TRBD2 (5 bases). The CDR3 sequence: CASSFERTRAKETQYF. As DNA, the CDR3 is TGTGCCAGCAGCTTCGAGCGGACCCGGGCAAAAGAGACCCAGTACTTC. The full variable domain, with the rest looked up from reference TRBV7-2 and TRBJ2-5, is GAGVSQSPSNKVTEKGKDVELRCDPISGHTALYWYRQSLGQGLEFLIYFQGNSAPDKSGLPSDRFSAERTGGSVSTLTIQRTQQEDSAVYLCASSFERTRAKETQYFGPGTRLLVL.